This T cell receptor (beta chain) was found in a study of blood T cell repertoires in COVID-19. Clones were read by immunoSEQ multiplex PCR, and TCRdb kept only the in-frame ones, dropping some. The sample consists of about 84,000 clones, 75% to 85% of them appearing once. In this sample, this clone turned up once. In germline, CDR1 is SGHAT, CDR2 FQNNGV. The V end lost 5 bases, the J end lost 0 bases, and 5 bases lay between the germline ends. The CDR3 covers 14 residues. This clonotype originated in a woman of 80 years or more with acute or convalescent COVID-19. The rearrangement uses TRBV11-2 and TRBJ2-6; no firm D call. Sequenced input: peripheral blood. CDR3 sequence reads: CASSLSSGANVLTF. DNA of the CDR3: TGTGCCAGCAGCCTCAGCTCTGGGGCCAACGTCCTGACTTTC.